The sequence of this T cell receptor beta chain was determined in a study of a mutant IDH1 vaccine in newly diagnosed glioma (dated by TCRdb to the early 2020s). Regarding the research as a whole: In the chemotherapy-containing groups, vaccination started alongside temozolomide cycles, whereas in patients who had radiotherapy alone it started 4-6 weeks after radiotherapy. Before enrollment, patients had received standard therapy of radiotherapy alone, temozolomide alone, or radiochemotherapy with temozolomide; most received the combination. Of the approximately 33 treated patients, about 60% were male and approximately 38% were female, and the mean age was roughly 40 years. Visit V12 was the week-35 safety follow-up and visit V13 was the week-47 end of study. Six visits were used for peripheral blood collection: V03 (baseline), V05, V07, V10, V12 and V13. For exploratory analyses, 25 treated patients had longitudinal TCRB deep sequencing done wherever samples were available.

About this clone: Its target antigen remains unknown. No base quality values were provided; no much bigger clone lies one nucleotide off.

CDR1 DFQATT and CDR2 SNEGSKA are derived from the germline V gene (reference sequence). The trim is 3 bases for V and 4 bases for J, with a gap of 4 bases between the germline ends. The CDR3 starts with the cysteine, ends with the phenylalanine, and has 11 residues. Only the CDR3 DNA is retained, 33 bases long and in frame from the first base. Broad study findings and their caveats: According to the authors, sample limitations meant that analyses of patient blood samples could not be reproduced. Immune responses induced by the vaccine were seen in 90% to 95% of patients across multiple MHC alleles. No apparent relationship was observed between pseudoprogression and alterations in the top peripheral T cell clonotypes detected by TCRB sequencing. Availability determined which PBMC samples were chosen for TCRB deep sequencing.

Taken with the paper, the label for time point translates to: week 35, safety follow-up. Each vaccine dose, consisting of 300 ug of a 20-mer mutant IDH1 peptide in Montanide, was administered subcutaneously with topical imiquimod. Across visits V03 through V10, patients got a total of eight vaccinations, given in weeks 1, 3, 5, 7, 11, 15, 19 and 23. Donors had newly diagnosed WHO grade 3 or 4 IDH1-mutant astrocytomas with loss of nuclear ATRX. The samples were drawn from NOA16, a multicentre, single-arm, open-label phase I trial in Germany that tested a mutant IDH1 peptide vaccine in humans for the first time. Genomic DNA for TCRB sequencing was isolated from EDTA blood with the DNeasy Blood and Tissue Kit. Library preparation used the immunoSEQ multiplex PCR assay. The hsTCRB Kit was used according to the manufacturer's protocol to amplify rearranged TCR beta chain sequences. TCRB libraries were sequenced on an Illumina MiSeq. Concerning the study's data processing: The proprietary platform of the kit vendor was used for demultiplexing, trimming and gene mapping. TCRdb limited this immuneACCESS table to in-frame rearrangements with V and J called. A share of clones is missing; checked studies link under half to unresolved V genes, and the rest is unexplained. The DNA was the basis for D and trimming; V, J and clone size are from that table. Counted in this sample were over 45,000 clones; 76% of them appeared once. The top ten clonotypes cover 12% of the sample.

The sequence was collected from a man in his forties or fifties with glioma. Material: PBMCs, obtained from a glioma patient whose treatment included an IDH1 peptide vaccine. Here the chain combines TRBV20-1 and TRBJ2-1; no confident D gene assignment can be made. The DNA sequence is as follows: TGCAGTGCTAGTCCGTACAATGAGCAGTTCTTC. The resulting protein is CSASPYNEQFF.